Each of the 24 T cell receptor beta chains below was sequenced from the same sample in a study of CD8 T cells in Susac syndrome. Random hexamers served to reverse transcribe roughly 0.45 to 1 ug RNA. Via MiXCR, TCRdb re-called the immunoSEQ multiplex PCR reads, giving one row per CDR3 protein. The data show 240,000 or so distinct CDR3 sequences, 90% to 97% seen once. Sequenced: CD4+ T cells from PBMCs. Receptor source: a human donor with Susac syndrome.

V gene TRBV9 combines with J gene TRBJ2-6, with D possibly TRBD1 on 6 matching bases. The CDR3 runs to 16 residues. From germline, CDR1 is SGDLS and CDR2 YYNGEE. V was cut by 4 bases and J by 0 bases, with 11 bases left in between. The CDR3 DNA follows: TGTGCCAGCAGCCCAGGACAGACCTCTGGGGCCAACGTCCTGACTTTC. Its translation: CASSPGQTSGANVLTF.

CDR3 nucleotides: TGCAGCGCCAGGACTAGCTCTTCGTACGAGCAGTACTTC. Its protein product is CSARTSSSYEQYF. V usage is TRBV29-1 and J usage is TRBJ2-7, with 8 bases lining up with TRBD2. Trimming removed 7 bases from V and 4 bases from J; junction bases left unmatched: 9. Germline CDR1 reads SQVTM; CDR2 reads ANQGSEA. CDR3 length: 13 amino acids.

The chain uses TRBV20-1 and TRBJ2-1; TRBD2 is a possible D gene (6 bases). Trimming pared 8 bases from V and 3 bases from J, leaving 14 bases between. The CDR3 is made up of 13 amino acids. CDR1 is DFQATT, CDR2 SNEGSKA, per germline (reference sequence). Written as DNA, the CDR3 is TGCAGTCTCAATAGCGGAGTCTACAATGAGCAGTTCTTC. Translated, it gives CSLNSGVYNEQFF.

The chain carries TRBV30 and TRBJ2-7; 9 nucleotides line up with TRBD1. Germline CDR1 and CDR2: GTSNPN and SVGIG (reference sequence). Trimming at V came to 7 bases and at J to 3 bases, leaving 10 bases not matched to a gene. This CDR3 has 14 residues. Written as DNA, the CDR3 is TGTGCCTTCAACCGGGACAGGGCGGACTACGAGCAGTACTTC. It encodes CAFNRDRADYEQYF.

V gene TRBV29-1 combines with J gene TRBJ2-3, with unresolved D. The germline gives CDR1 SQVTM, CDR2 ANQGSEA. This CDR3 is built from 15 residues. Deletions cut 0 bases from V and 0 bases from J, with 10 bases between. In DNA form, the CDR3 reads TGCAGCGTTGAAGAACACCTAACTAGCACAGATACGCAGTATTTT. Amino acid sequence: CSVEEHLTSTDTQYF.

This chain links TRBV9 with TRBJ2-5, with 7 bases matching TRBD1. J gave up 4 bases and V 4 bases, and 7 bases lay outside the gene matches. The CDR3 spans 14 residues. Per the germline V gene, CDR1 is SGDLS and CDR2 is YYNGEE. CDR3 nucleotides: TGTGCCAGCAGCCTAAATACAGGGGTAGAGACCCAGTACTTC. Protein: CASSLNTGVETQYF.

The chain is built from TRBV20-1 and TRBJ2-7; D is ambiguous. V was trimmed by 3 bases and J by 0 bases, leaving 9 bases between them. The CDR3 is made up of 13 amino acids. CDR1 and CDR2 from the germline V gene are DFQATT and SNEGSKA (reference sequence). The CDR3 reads CSASFVGSYEQYF. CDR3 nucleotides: TGCAGTGCTAGCTTCGTGGGCTCCTACGAGCAGTACTTC.

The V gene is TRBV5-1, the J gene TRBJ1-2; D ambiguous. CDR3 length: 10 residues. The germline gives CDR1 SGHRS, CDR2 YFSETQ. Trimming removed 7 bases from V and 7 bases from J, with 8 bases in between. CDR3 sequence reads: CASRGSGYTF. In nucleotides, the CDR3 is TGCGCCAGCCGCGGGAGTGGCTACACCTTC.

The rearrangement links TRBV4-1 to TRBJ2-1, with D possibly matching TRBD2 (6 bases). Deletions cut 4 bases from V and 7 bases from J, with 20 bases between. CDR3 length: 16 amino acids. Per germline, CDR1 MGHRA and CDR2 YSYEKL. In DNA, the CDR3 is TGCGCCAGCAGCCCCCATATGCGGGGAGCGGAGAATGAGCAGTTCTTC. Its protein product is CASSPHMRGAENEQFF.

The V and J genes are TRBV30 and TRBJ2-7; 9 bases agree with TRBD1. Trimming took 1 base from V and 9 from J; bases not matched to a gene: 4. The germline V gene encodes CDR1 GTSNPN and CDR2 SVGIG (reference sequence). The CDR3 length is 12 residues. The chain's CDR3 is CAWSETGGPQYF. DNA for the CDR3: TGTGCCTGGAGTGAGACAGGGGGTCCGCAGTACTTC. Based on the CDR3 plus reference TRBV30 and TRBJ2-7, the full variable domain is SQTIHQWPATLVQPVGSPLSLECTVEGTSNPNLYWYRQAAGRGLQLLFYSVGIGQISSEVPQNLSASRPQDRQFILSSKKLLLSDSGFYLCAWSETGGPQYFGPGTRLTVT.

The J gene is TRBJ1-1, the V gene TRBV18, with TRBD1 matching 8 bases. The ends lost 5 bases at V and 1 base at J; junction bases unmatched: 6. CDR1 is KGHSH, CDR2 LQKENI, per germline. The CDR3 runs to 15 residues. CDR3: CASSATGGTNTEAFF. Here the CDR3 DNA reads TGTGCCAGCTCAGCAACAGGGGGGACGAACACTGAAGCTTTCTTT.

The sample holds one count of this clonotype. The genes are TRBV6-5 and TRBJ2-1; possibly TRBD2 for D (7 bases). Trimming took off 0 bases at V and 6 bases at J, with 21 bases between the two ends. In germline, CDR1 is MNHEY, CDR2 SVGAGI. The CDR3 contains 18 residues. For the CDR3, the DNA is TGTGCCAGCAGTTACTCCCCGGCGGGGGCTGCTAACTCCAATGAGCAGTTCTTC. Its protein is CASSYSPAGAANSNEQFF.

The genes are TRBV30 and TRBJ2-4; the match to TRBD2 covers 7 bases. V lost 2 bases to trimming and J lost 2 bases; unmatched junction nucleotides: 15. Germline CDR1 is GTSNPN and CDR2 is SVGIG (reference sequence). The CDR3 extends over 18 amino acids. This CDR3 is CAWSPGWGGVMSKNIQYF. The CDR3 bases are TGTGCCTGGAGTCCAGGCTGGGGGGGAGTGATGTCCAAAAACATTCAGTACTTC. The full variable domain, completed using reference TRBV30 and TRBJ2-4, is SQTIHQWPATLVQPVGSPLSLECTVEGTSNPNLYWYRQAAGRGLQLLFYSVGIGQISSEVPQNLSASRPQDRQFILSSKKLLLSDSGFYLCAWSPGWGGVMSKNIQYFGAGTRLSVL.

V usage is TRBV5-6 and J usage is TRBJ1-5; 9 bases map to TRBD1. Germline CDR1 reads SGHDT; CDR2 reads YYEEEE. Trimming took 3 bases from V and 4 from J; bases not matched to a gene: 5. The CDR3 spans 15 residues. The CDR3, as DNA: TGTGCCAGCAGCTCACAGGGGGCGCTTAATCAGCCCCAGCATTTT. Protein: CASSSQGALNQPQHF.

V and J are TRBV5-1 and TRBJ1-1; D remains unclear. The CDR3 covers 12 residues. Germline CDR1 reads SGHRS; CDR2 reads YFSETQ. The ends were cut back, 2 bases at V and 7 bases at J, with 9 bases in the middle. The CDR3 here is CASSLPAHEAFF. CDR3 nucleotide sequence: TGCGCCAGCAGCTTACCAGCCCATGAAGCTTTCTTT.

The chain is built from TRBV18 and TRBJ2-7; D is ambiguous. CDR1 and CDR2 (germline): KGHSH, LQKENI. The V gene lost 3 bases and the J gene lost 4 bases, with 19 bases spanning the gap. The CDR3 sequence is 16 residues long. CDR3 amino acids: CASSPSSSQRAYEQYF. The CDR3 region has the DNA TGTGCCAGCTCACCGAGCTCCAGCCAAAGGGCTTACGAGCAGTACTTC. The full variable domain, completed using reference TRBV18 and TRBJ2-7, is NAGVMQNPRHLVRRRGQEARLRCSPMKGHSHVYWYRQLPEEGLKFMVYLQKENIIDESGMPKERFSAEFPKEGPSILRIQQVVRGDSAAYFCASSPSSSQRAYEQYFGPGTRLTVT.

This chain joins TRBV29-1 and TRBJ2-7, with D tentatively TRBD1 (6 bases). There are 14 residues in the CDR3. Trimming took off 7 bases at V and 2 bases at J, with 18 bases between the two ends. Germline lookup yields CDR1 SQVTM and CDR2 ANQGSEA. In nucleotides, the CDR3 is TGCAGCGGACCCATTAGGGACACCACCTACGAGCAGTACTTC. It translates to CSGPIRDTTYEQYF.

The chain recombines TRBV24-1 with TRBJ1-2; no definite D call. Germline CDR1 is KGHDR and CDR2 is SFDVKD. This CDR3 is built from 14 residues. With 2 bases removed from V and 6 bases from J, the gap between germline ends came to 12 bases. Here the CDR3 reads CATSDSADSDGYTF. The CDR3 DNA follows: TGTGCCACCAGTGATTCGGCTGATAGCGATGGCTACACCTTC.

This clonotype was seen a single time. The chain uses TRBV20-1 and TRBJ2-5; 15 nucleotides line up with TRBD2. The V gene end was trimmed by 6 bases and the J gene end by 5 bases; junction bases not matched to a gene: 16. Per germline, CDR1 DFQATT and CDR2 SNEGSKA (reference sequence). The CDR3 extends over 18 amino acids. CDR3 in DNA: TGCAGTGCCCGCGGGACTAGCGGGAGGATAACCCTCGGGGAGACCCAGTACTTC. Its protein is CSARGTSGRITLGETQYF.

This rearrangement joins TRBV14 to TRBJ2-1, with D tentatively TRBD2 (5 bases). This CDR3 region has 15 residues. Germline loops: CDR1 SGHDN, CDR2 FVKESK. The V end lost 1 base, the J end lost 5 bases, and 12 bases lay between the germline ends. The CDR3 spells CASSQAGWWNNEQFF. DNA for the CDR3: TGTGCCAGCAGCCAAGCGGGGTGGTGGAACAATGAGCAGTTCTTC.

CDR3 region: CASSQDPPGLAGVYNEQFF. In DNA form, the CDR3 reads TGTGCCAGCAGCCAAGATCCCCCGGGACTAGCGGGAGTTTACAATGAGCAGTTCTTC. V gene TRBV3-1 combines with J gene TRBJ2-1; 14 nucleotides align to TRBD2. Germline assignment: CDR1 LGHDT and CDR2 YNNKEL (reference sequence). Unmatched junction bases numbered 8, after V lost 0 bases and J lost 4 bases. The CDR3 length is 19 residues.

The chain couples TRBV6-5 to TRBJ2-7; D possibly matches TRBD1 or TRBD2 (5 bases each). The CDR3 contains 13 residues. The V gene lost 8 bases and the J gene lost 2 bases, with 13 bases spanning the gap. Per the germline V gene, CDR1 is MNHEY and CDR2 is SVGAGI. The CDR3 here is CASGGGGAYEQYF. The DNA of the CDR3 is TGTGCCAGCGGGGGTGGCGGAGCCTACGAGCAGTACTTC.

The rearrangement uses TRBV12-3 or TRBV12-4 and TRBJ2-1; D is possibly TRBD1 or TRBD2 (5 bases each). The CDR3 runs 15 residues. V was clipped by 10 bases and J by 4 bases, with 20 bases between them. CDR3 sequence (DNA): TGTGCCACCGGGGCGGACCTCACCCCATACAATGAGCAGTTCTTC. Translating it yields CATGADLTPYNEQFF.

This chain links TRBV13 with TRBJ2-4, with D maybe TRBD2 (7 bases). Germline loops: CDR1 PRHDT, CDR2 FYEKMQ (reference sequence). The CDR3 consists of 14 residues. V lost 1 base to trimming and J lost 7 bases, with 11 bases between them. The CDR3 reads CASSLEGGGNIQYF. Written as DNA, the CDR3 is TGTGCCAGCAGCTTAGAAGGGGGAGGGAACATTCAGTACTTC. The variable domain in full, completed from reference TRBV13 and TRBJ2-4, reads AAGVIQSPRHLIKEKRETATLKCYPIPRHDTVYWYQQGPGQDPQFLISFYEKMQSDKGSIPDRFSAQQFSDYHSELNMSSLELGDSALYFCASSLEGGGNIQYFGAGTRLSVL.